A single sample gave rise to the 3 T cell receptor beta chains below, sequenced in a study of identical twins. One entry per CDR3 protein, called by TCRdb with MiXCR from the 5' RACE reads. The sample has nearly 250,000 distinct CDR3 sequences; roughly 7% are singletons. This same sample was also taken into another study, of yellow fever vaccine responses in identical twins.

Sequencing was performed on memory (CD45RO+) T cells sorted from blood. These receptors all stem from a woman under 30 in good health.

The chain uses TRBV5-1 and TRBJ1-4; D uncertain. Per the germline V gene, CDR1 is SGHRS and CDR2 is YFSETQ. Trimming shortened V by 7 bases and J by 6 bases, and 7 bases separated the two germline ends. This CDR3 is 11 amino acids long. The CDR3 loop reads CASFADEKLFF. As DNA, the CDR3 is TGCGCCAGCTTCGCGGATGAAAAACTGTTTTTT.

This clonotype was detected many times. The chain couples TRBV3-1 to TRBJ2-3; TRBD2 matches 9 bases. The V gene end was trimmed by 4 bases and the J gene end by 1 base; junction bases not matched to a gene: 15. This CDR3 contains 19 residues. The germline V gene has CDR1 LGHDT and CDR2 YNNKEL (reference sequence). The CDR3 DNA follows: TGTGCCAGCAGCCGCCCGGCGGGAGGGGGATTGCTCGGCACAGATACGCAGTATTTT. This gives the protein CASSRPAGGGLLGTDTQYF.

The rearrangement joins TRBV28 to TRBJ2-1, with D possibly TRBD1 on 6 matching bases. CDR1 and CDR2 from the germline V gene are MDHEN and SYDVKM. V was trimmed by 6 bases and J by 4 bases, leaving 19 bases between them. The CDR3 extends over 16 amino acids. CDR3 in amino acids: CASRTGQVWDYNEQFF. CDR3 coding DNA: TGTGCCAGCAGGACGGGACAAGTGTGGGATTACAATGAGCAGTTCTTC.